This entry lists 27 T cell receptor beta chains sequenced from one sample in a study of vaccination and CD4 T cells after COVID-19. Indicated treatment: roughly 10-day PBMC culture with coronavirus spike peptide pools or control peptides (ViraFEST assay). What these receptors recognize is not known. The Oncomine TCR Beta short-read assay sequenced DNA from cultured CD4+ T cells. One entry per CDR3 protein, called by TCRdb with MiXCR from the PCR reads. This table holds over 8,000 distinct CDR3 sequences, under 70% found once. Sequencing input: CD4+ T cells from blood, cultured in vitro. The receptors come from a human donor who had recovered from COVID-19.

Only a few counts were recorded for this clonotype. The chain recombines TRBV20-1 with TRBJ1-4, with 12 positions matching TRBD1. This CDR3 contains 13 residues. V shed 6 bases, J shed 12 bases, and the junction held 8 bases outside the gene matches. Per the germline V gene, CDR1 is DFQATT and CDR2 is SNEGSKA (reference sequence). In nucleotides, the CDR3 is TGCAGTGCCACCCGGGACAGGGGGCTACAACTGTTTTTT. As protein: CSATRDRGLQLFF.

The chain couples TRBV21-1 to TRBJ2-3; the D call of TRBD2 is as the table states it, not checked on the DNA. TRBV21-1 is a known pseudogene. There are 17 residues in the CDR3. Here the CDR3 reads CATLAGRPAASTDTQYF. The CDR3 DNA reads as TGTGCCACGCTAGCGGGACGCCCCGCCGCTAGCACAGATACGCAGTATTTT.

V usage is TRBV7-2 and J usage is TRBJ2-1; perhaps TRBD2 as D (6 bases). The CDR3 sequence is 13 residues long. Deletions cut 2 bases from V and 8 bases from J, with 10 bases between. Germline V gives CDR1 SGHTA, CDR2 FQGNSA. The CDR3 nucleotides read TGTGCCAGCAGCTTACTGCGGGGCCATGAGCAGTTCTTC. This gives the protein CASSLLRGHEQFF.

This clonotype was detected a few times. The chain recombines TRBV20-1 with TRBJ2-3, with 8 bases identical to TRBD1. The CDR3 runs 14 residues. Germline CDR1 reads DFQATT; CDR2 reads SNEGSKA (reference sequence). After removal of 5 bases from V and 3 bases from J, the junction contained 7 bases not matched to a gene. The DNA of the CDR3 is TGCAGTGCTCCAAGACAGGGGCGGACAGATACGCAGTATTTT. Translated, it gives CSAPRQGRTDTQYF.

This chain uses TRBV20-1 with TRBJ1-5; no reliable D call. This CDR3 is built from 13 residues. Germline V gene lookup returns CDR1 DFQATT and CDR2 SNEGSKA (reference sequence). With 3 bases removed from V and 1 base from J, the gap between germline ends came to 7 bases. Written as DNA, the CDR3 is TGCAGTGCTAGCTTCCACAGCAATCAGCCCCAGCATTTT. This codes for CSASFHSNQPQHF.

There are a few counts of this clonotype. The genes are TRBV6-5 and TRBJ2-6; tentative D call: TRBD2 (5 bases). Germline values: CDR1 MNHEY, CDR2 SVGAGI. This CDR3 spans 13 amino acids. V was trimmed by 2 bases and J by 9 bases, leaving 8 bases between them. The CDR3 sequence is CASSYVDFNVLTF. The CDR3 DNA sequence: TGTGCCAGCAGTTACGTGGACTTCAACGTCCTGACTTTC.

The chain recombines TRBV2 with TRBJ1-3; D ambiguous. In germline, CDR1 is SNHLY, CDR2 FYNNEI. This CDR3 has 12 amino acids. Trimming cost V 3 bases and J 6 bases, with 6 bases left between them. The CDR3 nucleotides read TGTGCCAGCAGTGATTCTTCAAACACCATATATTTT. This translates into CASSDSSNTIYF.

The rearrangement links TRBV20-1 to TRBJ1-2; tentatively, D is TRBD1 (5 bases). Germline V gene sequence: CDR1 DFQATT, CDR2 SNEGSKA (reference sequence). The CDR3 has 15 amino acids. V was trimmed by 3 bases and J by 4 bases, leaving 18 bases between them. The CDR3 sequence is CSASLSGDGVYGYTF. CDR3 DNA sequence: TGCAGTGCTAGTTTGTCGGGGGACGGTGTCTATGGCTACACCTTC.

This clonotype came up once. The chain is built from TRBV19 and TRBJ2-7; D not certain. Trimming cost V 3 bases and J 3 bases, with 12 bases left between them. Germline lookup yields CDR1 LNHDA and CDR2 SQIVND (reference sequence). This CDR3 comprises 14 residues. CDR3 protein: CASSISVLSYEQYF. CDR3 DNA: TGTGCCAGTAGTATTTCGGTGCTGAGCTACGAGCAGTACTTC.

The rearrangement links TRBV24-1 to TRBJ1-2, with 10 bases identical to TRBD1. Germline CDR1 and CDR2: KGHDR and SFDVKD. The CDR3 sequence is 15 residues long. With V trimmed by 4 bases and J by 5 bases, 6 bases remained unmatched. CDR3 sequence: CATSDGQGVGYGYTF. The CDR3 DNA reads TGTGCCACCAGTGACGGACAGGGGGTAGGGTATGGCTACACCTTC.

The DNA for the CDR3 is TGTGCCAGCAGCTTAGTTGGGGACAGGGGAATTGGCTACACCTTC. Amino acid sequence: CASSLVGDRGIGYTF. V usage is TRBV7-9 and J usage is TRBJ1-2; the match to TRBD1 covers 10 bases. The CDR3 extends over 15 amino acids. Germline lookup yields CDR1 SEHNR and CDR2 FQNEAQ (reference sequence). Trimming removed 1 base from V and 7 bases from J; junction bases left unmatched: 6. Using reference TRBV7-9 and TRBJ1-2 for the parts outside the CDR3, the full variable domain is DTGVSQNPRHKITKRGQNVTFRCDPISEHNRLYWYRQTLGQGPEFLTYFQNEAQLEKSRLLSDRFSAERPKGSFSTLEIQRTEQGDSAMYLCASSLVGDRGIGYTFGSGTRLTVV.

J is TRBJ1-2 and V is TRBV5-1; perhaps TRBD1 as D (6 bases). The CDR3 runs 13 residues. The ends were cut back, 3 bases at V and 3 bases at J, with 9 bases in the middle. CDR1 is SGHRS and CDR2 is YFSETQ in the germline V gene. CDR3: CASSSQGDYGYTF. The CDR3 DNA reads TGCGCCAGCAGCTCACAGGGTGACTATGGCTACACCTTC.

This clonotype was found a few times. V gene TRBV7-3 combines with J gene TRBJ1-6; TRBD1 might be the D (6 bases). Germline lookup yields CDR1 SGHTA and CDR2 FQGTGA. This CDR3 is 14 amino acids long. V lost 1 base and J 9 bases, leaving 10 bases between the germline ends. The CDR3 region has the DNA TGTGCCAGCAGCTTAAGAGGGGGAGGTTCACCCCTCCACTTT. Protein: CASSLRGGGSPLHF.

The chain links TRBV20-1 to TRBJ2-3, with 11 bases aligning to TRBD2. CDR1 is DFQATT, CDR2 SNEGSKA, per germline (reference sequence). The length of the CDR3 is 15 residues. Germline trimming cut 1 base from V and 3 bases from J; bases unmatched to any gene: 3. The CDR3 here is CSARASGRRTDTQYF. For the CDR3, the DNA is TGCAGTGCTAGAGCTAGCGGGAGGAGAACAGATACGCAGTATTTT.

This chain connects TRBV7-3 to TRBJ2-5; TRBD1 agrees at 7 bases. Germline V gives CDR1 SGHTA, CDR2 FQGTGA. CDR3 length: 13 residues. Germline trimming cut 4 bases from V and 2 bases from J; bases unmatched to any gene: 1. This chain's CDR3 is CASSSGQQETQYF. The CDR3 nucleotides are TGTGCCAGCAGCTCGGGACAGCAAGAGACCCAGTACTTC.

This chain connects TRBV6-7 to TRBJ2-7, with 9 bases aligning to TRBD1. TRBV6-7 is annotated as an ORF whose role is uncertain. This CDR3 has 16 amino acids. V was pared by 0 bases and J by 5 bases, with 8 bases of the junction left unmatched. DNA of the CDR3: TGTGCCAGCAGTTACTCCAAGGACAGGGGAAGGGACGAGCAGTACTTC. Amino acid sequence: CASSYSKDRGRDEQYF.

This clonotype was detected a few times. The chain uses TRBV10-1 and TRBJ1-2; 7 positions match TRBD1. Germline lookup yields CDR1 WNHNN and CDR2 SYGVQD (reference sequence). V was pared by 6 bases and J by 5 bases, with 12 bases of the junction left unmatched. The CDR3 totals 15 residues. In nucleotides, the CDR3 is TGCGCCAGCAGCGAAAGAGGGGGCCCCGGATATGGCTACACCTTC. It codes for CASSERGGPGYGYTF.

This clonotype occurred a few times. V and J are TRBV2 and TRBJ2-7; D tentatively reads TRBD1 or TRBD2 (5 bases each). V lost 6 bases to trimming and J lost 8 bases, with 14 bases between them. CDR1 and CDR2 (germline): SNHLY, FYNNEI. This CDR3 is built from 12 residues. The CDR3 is CASRSVGTKQYF. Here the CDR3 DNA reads TGTGCCAGCAGGTCGGTCGGGACGAAGCAGTACTTC.

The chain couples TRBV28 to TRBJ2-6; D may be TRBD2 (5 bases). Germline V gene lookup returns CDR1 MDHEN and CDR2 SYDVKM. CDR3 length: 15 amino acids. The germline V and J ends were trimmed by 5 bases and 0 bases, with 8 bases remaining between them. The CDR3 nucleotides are TGTGCCAGCAGTGCGGGTCTCTCTGGGGCCAACGTCCTGACTTTC. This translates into CASSAGLSGANVLTF.

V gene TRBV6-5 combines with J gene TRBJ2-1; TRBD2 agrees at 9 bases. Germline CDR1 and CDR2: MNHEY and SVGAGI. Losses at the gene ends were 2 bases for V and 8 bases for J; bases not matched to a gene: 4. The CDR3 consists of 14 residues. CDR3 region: CASSYPAGGDEQFF. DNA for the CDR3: TGTGCCAGCAGTTACCCGGCGGGGGGGGATGAGCAGTTCTTC.

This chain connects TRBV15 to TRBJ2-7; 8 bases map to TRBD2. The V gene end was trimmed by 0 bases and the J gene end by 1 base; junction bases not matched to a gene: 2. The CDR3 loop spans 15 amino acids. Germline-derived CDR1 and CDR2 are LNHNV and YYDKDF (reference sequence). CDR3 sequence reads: CATSRDPGGSYEQYF. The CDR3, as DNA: TGTGCCACCAGCAGAGATCCGGGGGGGTCCTACGAGCAGTACTTC.

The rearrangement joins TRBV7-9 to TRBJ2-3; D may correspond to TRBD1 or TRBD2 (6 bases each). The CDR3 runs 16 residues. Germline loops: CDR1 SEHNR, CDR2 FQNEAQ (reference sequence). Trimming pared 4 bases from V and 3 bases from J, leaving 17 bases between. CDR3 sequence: CASSWVGGGATDTQYF. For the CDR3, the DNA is TGTGCCAGCAGCTGGGTAGGGGGAGGAGCAACAGATACGCAGTATTTT.

The CDR3 loop is CSASPTGQGPLEQYF. CDR3 bases: TGCAGTGCTAGTCCCACGGGACAGGGGCCTCTCGAGCAGTACTTC. The chain combines TRBV20-1 with TRBJ2-7; 10 nucleotides line up with TRBD1. Per germline, CDR1 DFQATT and CDR2 SNEGSKA (reference sequence). CDR3 length equals 15 residues. The J segment lost 6 bases and the V segment lost 3 bases, leaving 11 bases of the junction unmatched.

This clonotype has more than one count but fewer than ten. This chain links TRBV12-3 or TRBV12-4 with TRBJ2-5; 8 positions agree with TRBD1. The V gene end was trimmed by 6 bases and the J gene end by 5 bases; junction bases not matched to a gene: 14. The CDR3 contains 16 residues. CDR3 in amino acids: CASSRNQGASGETQYF. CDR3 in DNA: TGTGCCAGCAGCCGAAACCAGGGGGCATCCGGGGAGACCCAGTACTTC.

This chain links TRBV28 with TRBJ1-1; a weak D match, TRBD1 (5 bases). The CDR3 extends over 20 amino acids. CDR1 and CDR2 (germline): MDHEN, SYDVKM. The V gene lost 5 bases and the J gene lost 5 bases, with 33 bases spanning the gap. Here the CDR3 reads CASSVLVLSRHRGTGTEAFF. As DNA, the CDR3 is TGTGCCAGCAGTGTGTTAGTATTATCCCGTCATAGGGGTACTGGAACTGAAGCTTTCTTT.

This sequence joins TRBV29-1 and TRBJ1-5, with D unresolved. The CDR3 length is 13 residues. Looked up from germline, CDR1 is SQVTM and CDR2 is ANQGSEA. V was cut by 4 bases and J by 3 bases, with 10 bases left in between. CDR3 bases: TGCAGCGTTGCATGGGGTGTCAATCAGCCCCAGCATTTT. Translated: CSVAWGVNQPQHF.

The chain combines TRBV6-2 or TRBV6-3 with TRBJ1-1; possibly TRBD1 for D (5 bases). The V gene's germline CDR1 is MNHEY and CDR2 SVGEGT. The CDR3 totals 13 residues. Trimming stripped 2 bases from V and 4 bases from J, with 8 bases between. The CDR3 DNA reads TGTGCCAGCAGTTACGTGGGGGGCACTGAAGCTTTCTTT. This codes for CASSYVGGTEAFF.